This T cell receptor (beta chain) comes out of a study of identical twins. This clonotype turned up a few times. What it recognizes is unknown. Deletions cut 1 base from V and 0 bases from J, with 15 bases between. The CDR3 runs 17 residues. The germline gives CDR1 MGHRA, CDR2 YSYEKL. TCRdb recomputed calls from the 5' RACE reads with MiXCR, one row per CDR3 protein. Here the sample spans about 530,000 distinct CDR3 sequences, approximately 20% being singletons. Findings and limits, study-wide: While abundant cord blood beta clonotypes carried fewer insertions, memory repertoires showed no such pattern.

This sample also appeared in a second study, on yellow fever vaccine responses in identical twins.

V and J are TRBV4-1 and TRBJ1-2; D gene unclear. The TCR comes from a woman aged 18-35 years in good health. Sequencing used CD4+ T cells sorted from blood. As DNA, the CDR3 is TGCGCCAGCAGCCAAGTCCCCAAGATCGGTGCTAACTATGGCTACACCTTC. This sequence encodes CASSQVPKIGANYGYTF.